The 5 T cell receptor beta chains given below trace back to one sample, sequenced in a study of T cells expressing NK-cell markers. TCRdb processed the 5' RACE reads again and assigns one entry to each CDR3 protein, with no DNA. The ten most abundant clones cover around 1.4% of a sample with some 500,000 distinct CDR3 sequences. Sequenced input: blood T cells: a sorted CD56 or NKG2C T cell subset, CD4+ or CD8+ T cells, or bulk PBMC T cells (not recorded which). The source is a woman aged 45-65 years in good health.

The rearrangement joins TRBV7-2 to TRBJ1-3. The V gene's germline CDR1 is SGHTA and CDR2 FQGNSA. CDR3 length equals 15 residues. The CDR3 here is CDSSKRQGSGNTIYF.

This sequence joins TRBV28 and TRBJ2-7; the TCRdb call, TRBD2, lacks DNA for checking. Per the germline V gene, CDR1 is MDHEN and CDR2 is SYDVKM. The CDR3 is 15 residues long. CDR3 amino acids: CASSLSVLRAHEQYF.

The genes are TRBV5-6 and TRBJ2-5; TCRdb proposes TRBD2, but this gene call is untestable without DNA. Per the germline V gene, CDR1 is SGHDT and CDR2 is YYEEEE. The CDR3 runs to 17 residues. CDR3 sequence reads: CASSFLAGAPGEETQYF.

The chain links TRBV6-6 to TRBJ2-1; TCRdb indicates TRBD2, and absent DNA this call remains unverified. Germline CDR1 is MNHNY and CDR2 is SVGAGI (reference sequence). The CDR3 is 13 amino acids. The CDR3 reads CASSYTREGKQFF.

This chain links TRBV20-1 with TRBJ1-1; TCRdb reports TRBD1, a call that lacks DNA to check it against. The CDR3 covers 13 residues. CDR1 and CDR2 from the germline V gene are DFQATT and SNEGSKA (reference sequence). The CDR3 sequence is CSASQGSNTEAFF.